The T cell receptor beta chain described here comes from a study of blood T cell repertoires in COVID-19. The repertoire was sequenced with immunoSEQ multiplex PCR; TCRdb's copy has only in-frame clones and lacks some. The sample consists of some 170,000 clones, over 85% of them appearing once. The CDR3 runs to 14 residues. Germline V gene lookup returns CDR1 KGHSH and CDR2 LQKENI. V shed 1 base and J shed 6 bases, with 12 bases lying between them. V and J are TRBV18 and TRBJ1-1; no definite D call. This clonotype was sampled from a woman aged 55-69 years with COVID-19, enrolled during active disease. Material: peripheral blood. The DNA of the CDR3 is TGTGCCAGCTCACCACTTTCTGGAGTTCCTGAAGCTTTCTTT. Residues: CASSPLSGVPEAFF.